This T cell receptor (beta chain) was sequenced during a study of blood T cell repertoires in COVID-19. Profiling relied on immunoSEQ multiplex PCR, and the TCRdb table lists in-frame clones only, not all of them. This table has a few hundred thousand clones, under 90% appearing once. The count of this clone is one. This CDR3 contains 13 residues. Germline V gene lookup returns CDR1 LNHNV and CDR2 YYDKDF (reference sequence). V was cut by 6 bases and J by 6 bases, with 11 bases left in between. The origin of this receptor is a woman aged 45-59 years who had been exposed to COVID-19. Sequenced material: PBMCs or T cells enriched from blood (not recorded which). The chain carries TRBV15 and TRBJ2-2; possible D gene TRBD1, 5 bases. CDR3 DNA sequence: TGTGCCACCAGGGTATCAGGGTCCGGGGAGCTGTTTTTT. Protein: CATRVSGSGELFF.